This is a list of T cell receptor beta chains from one sample in a study of beta chain features in type 1 diabetes. Only in-frame clones appear in the TCRdb table, and some are missing; sequencing was by immunoSEQ multiplex PCR. The repertoire holds under 800,000 clones, with around 16% as singletons. Source material: naive CD4+ T cells from blood. The receptors derive from a man younger than 35 in good health. Both conserved end residues are part of each CDR3. The D gene is left open where the match is weak. Rows give clone size only sometimes, using once, few, many, or a class for an expanded clone.

size,J,D,V,CDR3,DNA
NA,TRBJ2-5,TRBD2,TRBV28,CASSSTEAGEETQYF,TGTGCCAGCAGTTCCACCGAAGCGGGAGAGGAGACCCAGTACTTC
NA,TRBJ2-3,TRBD2,TRBV5-1,CASTLGGGRATDTQYF,TGCGCCAGCACATTGGGGGGCGGGAGGGCCACAGATACGCAGTATTTT
few,TRBJ2-1,TRBD2,TRBV11-2,CASSRTSVFYNEQFF,TGTGCCAGCAGTAGGACTAGCGTTTTCTACAATGAGCAGTTCTTC
NA,TRBJ2-7,NA,TRBV7-2,CASSLEAGQQYF,TGTGCCAGCAGCTTAGAGGCGGGACAGCAGTACTTC
NA,TRBJ2-5,NA,TRBV9,CASSVGGVVETQYF,TGTGCCAGCAGCGTAGGGGGAGTAGTTGAGACCCAGTACTTC
few,TRBJ1-2,NA,TRBV6-4,CASSDLGGEYGYTF,TGTGCCAGCAGTGACCTCGGGGGTGAATACGGCTACACCTTC
NA,TRBJ2-3,NA,TRBV5-5,CASSFPHTDTQYF,TGTGCCAGCAGCTTTCCACACACAGATACGCAGTATTTT
few,TRBJ1-2,NA,TRBV6-7,CASSPRPIVTNYGYTF,TGTGCCAGCAGTCCAAGACCCATCGTAACTAACTATGGCTACACCTTC
NA,TRBJ2-1,NA,TRBV11-1,CASRWASAYNEQFF,TGTGCCAGCCGGTGGGCTAGCGCCTACAATGAGCAGTTCTTC
few,TRBJ2-1,NA,TRBV18,CASSPYGNTYNEQFF,TGTGCCAGCTCACCATACGGGAATACCTACAATGAGCAGTTCTTC
few,TRBJ2-1,NA,TRBV5-4,CASSFTPAAISYNEQFF,TGTGCCAGCAGCTTTACCCCAGCTGCCATCTCCTACAATGAGCAGTTCTTC
few,TRBJ1-4,NA,TRBV4-1,CASSQEGLNTNEKLFF,TGCGCCAGCAGCCAAGAGGGGCTGAACACTAATGAAAAACTGTTTTTT
NA,TRBJ1-2,NA,TRBV7-9,CASSLTRGGARGYTF,TGTGCCAGCAGCTTAACAAGAGGAGGGGCGCGCGGCTACACCTTC
NA,TRBJ2-3,TRBD2,TRBV14,CASSRLAGVKKDTQYF,TGTGCCAGCAGCCGACTAGCGGGAGTTAAAAAAGATACGCAGTATTTT
few,TRBJ2-5,TRBD2,TRBV2,CASSEALGRAGVSETQYF,TGTGCCAGCAGTGAAGCGCTTGGGCGAGCGGGAGTGAGTGAGACCCAGTACTTC
NA,TRBJ2-7,TRBD1,TRBV2,CASSPDRGLYEQYF,TGTGCCAGCAGTCCCGACAGGGGGCTCTACGAGCAGTACTTC
NA,TRBJ1-2,NA,TRBV7-2,CASSLGWAPNYGYTF,TGTGCCAGCAGCTTGGGGTGGGCCCCGAACTATGGCTACACCTTC
NA,TRBJ2-5,NA,TRBV2,CASGGQGQETQYF,TGTGCCAGCGGGGGACAAGGTCAAGAGACCCAGTACTTC
NA,TRBJ1-5,TRBD1,TRBV19,CASSVGQDRIQPQHF,TGTGCCAGTAGTGTTGGACAGGACCGCATTCAGCCCCAGCATTTT
NA,TRBJ2-7,TRBD1,TRBV11-2,CASSRAAGTGHYEQYF,TGTGCCAGCAGCCGGGCGGCTGGGACAGGGCATTACGAGCAGTACTTC
few,TRBJ1-5,NA,TRBV4-2,CASSQVNQPQHF,TGTGCCAGCAGCCAAGTTAATCAGCCCCAGCATTTT
few,TRBJ2-5,NA,TRBV7-9,CASSRPGLGTQYF,TGTGCCAGCAGTCGGCCGGGGTTGGGGACCCAGTACTTC
few,TRBJ2-1,TRBD2,TRBV28,CASRLSGAYNEQFF,TGTGCTTCCCGTTTAAGCGGGGCATACAATGAGCAGTTCTTC
NA,TRBJ2-1,TRBD2,TRBV27,CASGPSSGRAQGEQFF,TGTGCCAGCGGACCTTCCAGCGGGAGGGCCCAGGGTGAGCAGTTCTTC
NA,TRBJ2-7,NA,TRBV14,CASSQAGGWGYYYEQYF,TGTGCCAGCAGCCAAGCCGGGGGATGGGGTTATTACTACGAGCAGTACTTC
few,TRBJ1-5,NA,TRBV19,CASRSPGARPPQHF,TGTGCCAGTAGATCACCAGGGGCGCGACCACCCCAGCATTTT
NA,TRBJ2-5,NA,TRBV9,CASSVGTVGKETQYF,TGTGCCAGCAGCGTAGGAACAGTGGGTAAGGAGACCCAGTACTTC